A selection of T cell receptor beta chains follows, all from one sample in a study of T cells of healthy individuals. MiXCR, run by TCRdb on the 5' RACE reads, gives a single entry per CDR3 protein. This sample carries approximately 89,000 distinct CDR3 sequences, 5% of them seen once, and the ten largest clones take approximately 8%. These receptors all come from a female donor in good health. Both conserved end residues are part of each CDR3. D genes are given only for firm matches. The size of a clone is reported for some rows only, either as once, few or many, or as a class for expanded clones.

. | TRBJ1-6 | . | TRBV28 | TGTGCCAGCAGTCCGTGGACAGTCAGCTCCTATAATTCACCCCTCCACTTT | CASSPWTVSSYNSPLHF
many | TRBJ1-5 | . | TRBV5-6 | TGTGCCAGCAGCCCAGGGCGGGGGATCAGTCAGCCCCAGCATTTT | CASSPGRGISQPQHF
many | TRBJ2-3 | TRBD2 | TRBV29-1 | TGCAGCGTTGATCGGCTAGCGGGAGGGAGGAGAGATACGCAGTATTTT | CSVDRLAGGRRDTQYF
. | TRBJ1-1 | . | TRBV7-9 | TGTGCCAGCGCGGGCGGGGTGAACACTGAAGCTTTCTTT | CASAGGVNTEAFF
many | TRBJ2-1 | . | TRBV19 | TGTGCCAGTAGTATACCTACCGGGGGCGGATACAATGAGCAGTTCTTC | CASSIPTGGGYNEQFF
. | TRBJ1-1 | . | TRBV24-1 | TGTGCCACCAGGGATAACAGGAACACTGAAGCTTTCTTT | CATRDNRNTEAFF
many | TRBJ2-2 | TRBD1 | TRBV29-1 | TGCAGCGTTGAGGACAGGGCTGCGTCCACCGGGGAGCTGTTTTTT | CSVEDRAASTGELFF
many | TRBJ2-7 | . | TRBV28 | TGTGCCACCAATCTCGACAGGCTTGAGGAGCAGTACTTC | CATNLDRLEEQYF
many | TRBJ1-1 | TRBD1 | TRBV20-1 | TGCAGTGCTAGAGAGGGGAGGGGGCCTGAAGCTTTCTTT | CSAREGRGPEAFF
many | TRBJ2-4 | . | TRBV10-3 | TGTGCCATCAGTGAATCGCTGCAGGCCAAAAACATTCAGTACTTC | CAISESLQAKNIQYF
many | TRBJ2-3 | . | TRBV7-8 | TGTGCCAGCAGCTTAAGGCGGGCTCGGAGCACAGATACGCAGTATTTT | CASSLRRARSTDTQYF
few | TRBJ2-5 | . | TRBV7-8 | TGTGCCAGCAGCCATCCCGGGGCCCAGTACTTC | CASSHPGAQYF
many | TRBJ1-1 | . | TRBV20-1 | TGCAGTGCTAGTTCGCACCTGAACACTGAAGCTTTCTTT | CSASSHLNTEAFF
many | TRBJ2-7 | . | TRBV4-1 | TGCGCCAGCAGCCGCGCAGGGGCCTACGAGCAGTACTTC | CASSRAGAYEQYF
many | TRBJ2-2 | TRBD1 | TRBV6-6 | TGTGCCAGCAGTCTGGGACAGCAGAACACCGGGGAGCTGTTTTTT | CASSLGQQNTGELFF
. | TRBJ2-3 | TRBD1 | TRBV6-5 | TGTGCCAGCTGCTTGGACAGGGCCACAGATACGCAGTATTTT | CASCLDRATDTQYF
many | TRBJ1-2 | TRBD1 | TRBV4-3 | TGCGCCAGCAGCCAAGAGTCACAGGGGCACTATGGCTACACCTTC | CASSQESQGHYGYTF
few | TRBJ1-1 | TRBD1 | TRBV15 | TGTGCCACCAGCGGTCTAAGCGTTGTGACAGGGCGGGACACTGAAGCTTTCTTT | CATSGLSVVTGRDTEAFF
many | TRBJ2-1 | . | TRBV6-6 | TGTGCCAGCAGTTACTCTGGGAGGAGCTCCTACAATGAGCAGTTCTTC | CASSYSGRSSYNEQFF
many | TRBJ2-1 | TRBD2 | TRBV6-2/TRBV6-3 | TGTGCCAGCAGTTACTCGAGTCTAGCGGGAGGGACCAATGAGCAGTTCTTC | CASSYSSLAGGTNEQFF
. | TRBJ1-3 | TRBD1 | TRBV5-6 | TGTGCCAGCAGCTTTGGGGACAGCTCCTCTGGAAACACCATATATTTT | CASSFGDSSSGNTIYF
many | TRBJ2-1 | TRBD1 | TRBV2 | TGTGCCAGGAGTACAGGGGTAAGCTCCTACAATGAGCAGTTCTTC | CARSTGVSSYNEQFF
many | TRBJ2-3 | TRBD1 | TRBV9 | TGTGCCAGCAGCGTAGCTACAGGGGGCACAGATACGCAGTATTTT | CASSVATGGTDTQYF
many | TRBJ2-1 | TRBD1 | TRBV7-9 | TGTGCCAGCAGCTTTGGACGACAGGGGGCCTTGAATGAGCAGTTCTTC | CASSFGRQGALNEQFF
many | TRBJ1-1 | . | TRBV19 | TGTGCCAGTGGAGAAAATGGGGGCGCAAGGCCCACTGAAGCTTTCTTT | CASGENGGARPTEAFF
many | TRBJ2-1 | TRBD2 | TRBV28 | TGTGCCAGCAGTCCCTATAGCGGGAGGCTCTACAATGAGCAGTTCTTC | CASSPYSGRLYNEQFF
few | TRBJ2-5 | TRBD1 | TRBV5-4 | TGTGCCAGCAGCTTGACAGGGGGCCCAGAGACCCAGTACTTC | CASSLTGGPETQYF
many | TRBJ2-7 | . | TRBV5-5 | TGTGCCAGCAGCTTGCCAGGGGCCCCCTACGAGCAGTACTTC | CASSLPGAPYEQYF
many | TRBJ2-3 | . | TRBV10-3 | TGTGCCATCAGATTGGGGGATACGCAGTATTTT | CAIRLGDTQYF
many | TRBJ1-1 | . | TRBV7-9 | TGTGCCAGCAGCTTACCGGGCTACACTGAAGCTTTCTTT | CASSLPGYTEAFF
many | TRBJ2-1 | TRBD1 | TRBV30 | TGTGCCTGGTTGGACAGGGTGAGGTACAATGAGCAGTTCTTC | CAWLDRVRYNEQFF
few | TRBJ1-3 | . | TRBV6-5 | TGTGCCAGCAGTTGGTCAGTGAGCTCTGGAAACACCATATATTTT | CASSWSVSSGNTIYF
many | TRBJ1-2 | . | TRBV10-3 | TGTGCCATCAGTGAGACAGTCGCTGGCTACACCTTC | CAISETVAGYTF
many | TRBJ1-5 | TRBD1 | TRBV2 | TGTGCCACTTCAGGGGGCGCTCAGCCCCAGCATTTT | CATSGGAQPQHF
few | TRBJ1-6 | . | TRBV6-5 | TGTGCCAGCAGTTACTCGATACCCCTGAGGGACATTGATAATTCACCCCTCCACTTT | CASSYSIPLRDIDNSPLHF
. | TRBJ1-4 | . | TRBV5-1 | TGCGCCAGCAGCTTTGGGTCGGGTTCTTACCCAACTAATGAAAAACTGTTTTTT | CASSFGSGSYPTNEKLFF
few | TRBJ2-5 | TRBD2 | TRBV4-2 | TGTGCCAGCAGCCAAGCTAGCGGGAGCAGTCAAGAGACCCAGTACTTC | CASSQASGSSQETQYF
many | TRBJ2-1 | TRBD2 | TRBV7-3 | TGTGCCAGCAGCGTTAGCGGGAGATATGATGAGCAGTTCTTC | CASSVSGRYDEQFF
many | TRBJ1-3 | . | TRBV13 | TGTGCCAGCAGCTTAGTCCGACAGAACCGAAACACCATATATTTT | CASSLVRQNRNTIYF
few | TRBJ1-3 | . | TRBV3-1 | TGTGCCAGCAGCCCGACAGTCGGGGGAAACACCATATATTTT | CASSPTVGGNTIYF
. | TRBJ2-2 | . | TRBV12-3/TRBV12-4 | TGTGCCAGCAGAATGCGGGGCGATGGCGGGGAGCTGTTTTTT | CASRMRGDGGELFF
. | TRBJ2-2 | TRBD2 | TRBV27 | TGTGCCAGCACCCCAGGGCGGGGGGCTAGCACCGGGGAGCTGTTTTTT | CASTPGRGASTGELFF
few | TRBJ2-1 | TRBD1 | TRBV12-3/TRBV12-4 | TGTGCCAGCAGTGGGACAGCCCCAAGCGATGAGCAGTTCTTC | CASSGTAPSDEQFF
few | TRBJ1-2 | . | TRBV5-4 | TGTGCCAGCAGCCCCTTGGGGGGATCTTCTTATGGCTACACCTTC | CASSPLGGSSYGYTF
many | TRBJ1-6 | . | TRBV30 | TGTGCCTGGAGTGTACTCAGGGGCCCTGGGCATTCACCCCTCCACTTT | CAWSVLRGPGHSPLHF
many | TRBJ2-1 | TRBD2 | TRBV27 | TGTGCCAGCAGTTTATATACTAGCGGGAGTGGGGTCTCCTACAATGAGCAGTTCTTC | CASSLYTSGSGVSYNEQFF
few | TRBJ2-3 | . | TRBV11-3 | TGTGCCAGCAGCCTGGCGGGTAGTTCAGATACGCAGTATTTT | CASSLAGSSDTQYF
many | TRBJ2-1 | . | TRBV7-3 | TGTGCCAGCAGCTTAAATGGGGGACTTGAGCAGTTCTTC | CASSLNGGLEQFF
. | TRBJ2-4 | . | TRBV3-1 | TGTGCCAGCAGCCAAGAACGGCTTGTAGCCAAAAAAATTCAGTACTTC | CASSQERLVAKKIQYF